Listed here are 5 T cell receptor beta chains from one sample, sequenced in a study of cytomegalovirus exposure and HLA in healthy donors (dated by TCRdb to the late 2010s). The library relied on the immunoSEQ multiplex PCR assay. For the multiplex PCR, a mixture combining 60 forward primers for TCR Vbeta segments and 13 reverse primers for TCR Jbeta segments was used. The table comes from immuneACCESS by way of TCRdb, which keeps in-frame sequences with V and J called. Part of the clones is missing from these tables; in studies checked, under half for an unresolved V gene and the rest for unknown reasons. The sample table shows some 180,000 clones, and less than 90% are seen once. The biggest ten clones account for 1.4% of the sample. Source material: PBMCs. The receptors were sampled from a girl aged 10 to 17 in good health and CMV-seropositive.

In nucleotides, the CDR3 is TGTGCCAGCAGCTTGAGTCTAGAAAGAGAGACCCAGTACTTC. Protein product: CASSLSLERETQYF. The V and J genes are TRBV5-6 and TRBJ2-5; D gene ambiguous. The CDR3 loop spans 14 amino acids. Germline V gives CDR1 SGHDT, CDR2 YYEEEE. The V gene lost 1 base and the J gene lost 4 bases, with 11 bases spanning the gap.

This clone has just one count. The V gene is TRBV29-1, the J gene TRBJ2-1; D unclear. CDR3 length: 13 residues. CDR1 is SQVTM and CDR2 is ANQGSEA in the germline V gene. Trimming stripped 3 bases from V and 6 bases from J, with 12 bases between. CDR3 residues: CSVDVIGSNEQFF. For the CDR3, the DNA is TGCAGCGTTGATGTAATCGGTAGCAATGAGCAGTTCTTC.

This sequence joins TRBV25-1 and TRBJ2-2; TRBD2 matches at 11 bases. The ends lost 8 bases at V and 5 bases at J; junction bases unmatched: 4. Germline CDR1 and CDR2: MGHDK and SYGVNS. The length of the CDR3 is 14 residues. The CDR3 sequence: CASVPSGRTGELFF. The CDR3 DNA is TGTGCCAGCGTTCCTAGCGGGAGGACCGGGGAGCTGTTTTTT.

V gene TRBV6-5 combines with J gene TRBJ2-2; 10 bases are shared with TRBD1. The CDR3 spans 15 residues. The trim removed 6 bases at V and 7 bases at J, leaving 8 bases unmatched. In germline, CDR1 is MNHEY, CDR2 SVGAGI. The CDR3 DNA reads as TGTGCCAGCAGCCCCGGGACAGGGGTTCACGGGGAGCTGTTTTTT. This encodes CASSPGTGVHGELFF.

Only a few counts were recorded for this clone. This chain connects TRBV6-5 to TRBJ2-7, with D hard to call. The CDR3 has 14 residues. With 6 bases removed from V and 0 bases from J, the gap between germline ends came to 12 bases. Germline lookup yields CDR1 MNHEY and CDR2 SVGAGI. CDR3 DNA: TGTGCCAGCAGCCGCAGGCAGGACTCCTACGAGCAGTACTTC. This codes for CASSRRQDSYEQYF.